A selection of T cell receptor beta chains follows, all from one sample in a study of blood T cells in healthy people across ages. In TCRdb, the 5' RACE reads were re-called with MiXCR into one record per CDR3 protein. The sample yields more than 1,400,000 distinct CDR3 sequences, about 40% seen once. Sequencing used blood. The receptor set was obtained from a woman between 18 and 30 years old in good health. The CDR3 runs from the conserved cysteine through the conserved F or W. Each record gives: V gene, J gene, D gene, clone size, CDR3 protein, CDR3 DNA. A D gene is named only where the DNA matches it firmly. Rows give clone size only sometimes, using once, few, many, or a class for an expanded clone.

TRBV7-9	TRBJ1-1	TRBD1	-	CASSLYGTAPTEAFF	TGTGCCAGCAGCTTGTACGGGACAGCCCCCACTGAAGCTTTCTTT
TRBV5-1	TRBJ1-2	-	few	CASSREGVDYGYTF	TGCGCCAGCAGCCGAGAGGGGGTTGACTATGGCTACACCTTC
TRBV5-1	TRBJ2-1	TRBD2	few	CASSLVASGGNEQFF	TGCGCCAGCAGCTTGGTGGCTAGCGGAGGCAATGAGCAGTTCTTC
TRBV27	TRBJ2-7	-	-	CASSISGSLYNEQYF	TGTGCCAGCAGTATATCCGGGTCCCTATACAATGAGCAGTACTTC
TRBV10-3	TRBJ1-1	-	few	CAITQSEQNTEAFF	TGTGCCATCACCCAATCGGAGCAGAACACTGAAGCTTTCTTT
TRBV27	TRBJ2-5	TRBD2	few	CASRRLAGVETQYF	TGTGCCAGCAGGAGACTAGCGGGAGTGGAGACCCAGTACTTC
TRBV13	TRBJ2-7	TRBD1	-	CASSLAGTGETYEQYF	TGTGCCAGCAGCTTAGCCGGGACAGGGGAAACCTACGAGCAGTACTTC
TRBV20-1	TRBJ2-1	-	-	CSASPLPYSYNEQFF	TGCAGTGCTAGTCCACTCCCATACTCCTACAATGAGCAGTTCTTC
TRBV29-1	TRBJ2-5	TRBD2	-	CSVGTSGRQETQYF	TGCAGCGTTGGGACTAGCGGGAGACAAGAGACCCAGTACTTC
TRBV2	TRBJ2-7	-	-	CASIEGGPSSYNEQYF	TGTGCCAGCATCGAGGGAGGCCCGAGCTCCTACAATGAGCAGTACTTC
TRBV12-5	TRBJ2-2	TRBD1	-	CASGPGTGGAGELFF	TGTGCTAGTGGCCCCGGGACAGGGGGTGCCGGGGAGCTGTTTTTT
TRBV10-3	TRBJ2-1	-	-	CAIRNGQTYNEQFF	TGTGCCATCAGGAACGGACAGACTTACAATGAGCAGTTCTTC
TRBV7-9	TRBJ2-3	TRBD2	-	CAGKLAGGKDTQYF	TGTGCCGGAAAACTAGCGGGGGGGAAAGATACGCAGTATTTT
TRBV29-1	TRBJ1-1	TRBD1	-	CSVEETGGLNTEAFF	TGCAGCGTTGAGGAGACAGGGGGCTTAAACACTGAAGCTTTCTTT
TRBV10-3	TRBJ2-1	TRBD2	-	CAIKASGVNEQFF	TGTGCCATCAAGGCTAGCGGGGTCAATGAGCAGTTCTTC
TRBV27	TRBJ1-2	TRBD1	few	CASSVDRAYGYTF	TGTGCCAGCAGTGTAGACAGGGCCTATGGCTACACCTTC
TRBV28	TRBJ1-2	-	-	CASKLRAGYGYTF	TGTGCCAGCAAGCTGAGGGCGGGTTATGGCTACACCTTC
TRBV5-1	TRBJ2-7	TRBD1	few	CASSLQSGTGINEQYF	TGCGCCAGCAGCTTACAATCCGGGACAGGGATCAACGAGCAGTACTTC